The next 20 T cell receptor beta chains were all read from a single sample in a study of T cells in Graves' hyperthyroidism and ophthalmopathy. The CDR3 regions of TCR beta were amplified from RNA transcripts. A first-round RT-PCR of the TCR CDR3 used the HTBI primer set. TCRdb reprocessed the multiplex PCR reads via MiXCR and lists one record per CDR3 protein. The repertoire holds a few hundred thousand distinct CDR3 sequences, with roughly 14% as singletons. Input material: blood. Source of these receptors: a woman in her twenties or thirties with Graves' hyperthyroidism.

This clonotype was counted at least ten times. The chain employs TRBV11-2 and TRBJ2-6; 14 bases line up with TRBD2. The germline CDR1 and CDR2 sequences are SGHAT and FQNNGV. The CDR3 loop spans 20 amino acids. After removal of 0 bases from V and 4 bases from J, the junction contained 8 bases not matched to a gene. CDR3 DNA: TGTGCCAGCAGCTTAGATTCAGGACTAGCGGGAGGTTCAGGGGCCAACGTCCTGACTTTC. Its protein product is CASSLDSGLAGGSGANVLTF. The complete variable domain, with remaining parts taken from reference TRBV11-2 and TRBJ2-6, reads EAGVAQSPRYKIIEKRQSVAFWCNPISGHATLYWYQQILGQGPKLLIQFQNNGVVDDSQLPKDRFSAERLKGVDSTLKIQPAKLEDSAVYLCASSLDSGLAGGSGANVLTFGAGSRLTVL.

The genes are TRBV19 and TRBJ2-7; D is unresolved. The CDR3 is 16 residues long. The V end lost 3 bases, the J end lost 2 bases, and 17 bases lay between the germline ends. CDR1 is LNHDA, CDR2 SQIVND, per germline (reference sequence). In DNA, the CDR3 is TGTGCCAGTAGTATCGGCCCACCTCCTTCCCCCTACGAGCAGTACTTC. Encoded protein: CASSIGPPPSPYEQYF.

The rearrangement links TRBV14 to TRBJ1-2, with TRBD1 as a possible D gene (6 bases). V was pared by 0 bases and J by 7 bases, with 18 bases between. CDR1 is SGHDN and CDR2 is FVKESK in the germline V gene. This CDR3 has 16 residues. The CDR3 coding sequence is TGTGCCAGCAGCCAAGATTCTACAGGGTACCTTGGTGGCTACACCTTC. It yields the protein CASSQDSTGYLGGYTF.

This clonotype was detected many times. The V gene is TRBV27, the J gene TRBJ2-2; D possibly corresponds to TRBD1 (6 bases). The germline CDR1 and CDR2 sequences are MNHEY and SMNVEV (reference sequence). The CDR3 extends over 13 amino acids. The V end lost 6 bases, the J end lost 5 bases, and 10 bases lay between the germline ends. In nucleotides, the CDR3 is TGTGCCAGCAGCTTCAGGGGAACCGGGGAGCTGTTTTTT. Protein sequence: CASSFRGTGELFF.

This clonotype was seen at least ten times. The rearrangement uses TRBV20-1 and TRBJ2-3; 7 nucleotides align to TRBD2. The CDR3 extends over 14 amino acids. With V trimmed by 6 bases and J by 1 base, 7 bases remained unmatched. CDR1 DFQATT and CDR2 SNEGSKA come from the germline V gene (reference sequence). CDR3 loop: CSATGLSGTDTQYF. The DNA for the CDR3 is TGCAGTGCCACGGGACTATCGGGCACAGATACGCAGTATTTT.

Concerning this clonotype itself: One end of the junction is discordant with germline, which a read error may explain. The chain links TRBV27 to TRBJ2-7; 11 bases agree with TRBD2. The CDR3 runs 19 residues. Germline values: CDR1 MNHEY, CDR2 SMNVEV (reference sequence). The DNA of the CDR3 is TGTACCAGCAGTTTAATGACTAGCGGGGACGCAGGGCCTTCCTACGAGCAGTACTTC. Its protein is CTSSLMTSGDAGPSYEQYF.

This clonotype has only a few counts. V and J are TRBV12-3 or TRBV12-4 and TRBJ1-2; 10 nucleotides match TRBD1. The CDR3 is 16 residues long. V dropped 3 bases and J dropped 0; count of bases not matched to a gene: 4. As DNA, the CDR3 is TGTGCCAGCAGTTTTGGGACAGGGGCGGCTAACTATGGCTACACCTTC. Translated, it gives CASSFGTGAANYGYTF.

This clonotype appeared many times. The chain uses TRBV5-1 and TRBJ2-1; the match to TRBD2 covers 9 bases. The V segment lost 1 base and the J segment 3 bases; nucleotides outside the gene matches: 8. The CDR3 has 17 amino acids. CDR1 SGHRS and CDR2 YFSETQ come from the germline V gene. The chain's CDR3 is CASSLLAGDVLYNEQFF. In nucleotides, the CDR3 is TGCGCCAGCAGCTTGTTAGCGGGAGATGTTCTCTACAATGAGCAGTTCTTC. The complete variable domain, with remaining parts taken from reference TRBV5-1 and TRBJ2-1, reads KAGVTQTPRYLIKTRGQQVTLSCSPISGHRSVSWYQQTPGQGLQFLFEYFSETQRNKGNFPGRFSGRQFSNSRSEMNVSTLELGDSALYLCASSLLAGDVLYNEQFFGPGTRLTVL.

This clonotype was counted a few times. V is TRBV20-1 and J is TRBJ2-5, with 7 bases identical to TRBD2. Germline V gene sequence: CDR1 DFQATT, CDR2 SNEGSKA (reference sequence). This CDR3 is built from 13 residues. Trimming at V came to 5 bases and at J to 5 bases, leaving 8 bases not matched to a gene. The CDR3 DNA sequence: TGCAGTGCTCCTTGGCGGGGGACGGAGACCCAGTACTTC. This codes for CSAPWRGTETQYF.

This clonotype turned up a few times. The chain joins TRBV9 to TRBJ2-7; 10 bases map to TRBD2. Germline CDR1 SGDLS, CDR2 YYNGEE. With 3 bases clipped from V and 0 bases from J, the junction kept 3 bases outside the gene matches. CDR3 size: 15 residues. The CDR3 region is CASSAGLAASYEQYF. The CDR3 DNA follows: TGTGCCAGCAGCGCCGGACTAGCGGCCTCCTACGAGCAGTACTTC. The full variable domain, rest sourced from reference TRBV9 and TRBJ2-7, is DSGVTQTPKHLITATGQRVTLRCSPRSGDLSVYWYQQSLDQGLQFLIQYYNGEERAKGNILERFSAQQFPDLHSELNLSSLELGDSALYFCASSAGLAASYEQYFGPGTRLTVT.

This clonotype was observed many times. The chain joins TRBV27 to TRBJ2-1; TRBD2 agrees at 8 bases. The CDR3 consists of 15 residues. J gave up 2 bases and V 7 bases, and 7 bases lay outside the gene matches. Per germline, CDR1 MNHEY and CDR2 SMNVEV (reference sequence). The CDR3 coding sequence is TGTGCCAGCAAAACTAGCGGTACCCCCTACAATGAGCAGTTCTTC. Encoded protein: CASKTSGTPYNEQFF.

The CDR3 here is CASSHGVGALNEQFF. Here the CDR3 DNA reads TGCGCCAGCAGCCACGGGGTGGGGGCCCTCAATGAGCAGTTCTTC. The chain is built from TRBV4-1 and TRBJ2-1, with D perhaps matching TRBD1 (6 bases). Germline V gives CDR1 MGHRA, CDR2 YSYEKL. The ends were cut back, 3 bases at V and 6 bases at J, with 15 bases in the middle. This CDR3 spans 15 amino acids.

There are many counts of this clonotype. V and J are TRBV9 and TRBJ2-3, with D maybe TRBD1 (5 bases). The germline V and J ends were trimmed by 0 bases and 0 bases, with 8 bases remaining between them. Germline V gene lookup returns CDR1 SGDLS and CDR2 YYNGEE. The CDR3 runs to 15 residues. The CDR3 DNA sequence: TGTGCCAGCAGCGTAGAAGGACATAGCACAGATACGCAGTATTTT. Translated: CASSVEGHSTDTQYF.

This clonotype appeared a few times. The chain couples TRBV6-9 to TRBJ2-5; 11 positions agree with TRBD2. V was clipped by 5 bases and J by 5 bases; unmatched bases: 7. This CDR3 region has 15 residues. Per germline, CDR1 MNHGY and CDR2 SVAAGI. The CDR3 reads CASSPRSGRGETQYF. The CDR3 bases are TGTGCCAGCAGTCCACGTAGCGGGAGGGGCGAGACCCAGTACTTC.

In the case of this clonotype: It is likely a read error, because the conserved phenylalanine at the end of the CDR3 is missing. The chain joins TRBV28 to TRBJ1-5; the D is unclear. Trimming pared 6 bases from V and 2 bases from J, leaving 11 bases between. The germline V gene has CDR1 MDHEN and CDR2 SYDVKM. The CDR3 sequence is 14 residues long. This chain's CDR3 is CASSTLIGNQPQHL. CDR3 bases: TGTGCCAGCAGCACCTTAATCGGCAATCAGCCCCAGCATCTT.

This clonotype was seen repeatedly, ten times or more. The chain carries TRBV5-5 and TRBJ1-1; D is possibly TRBD1 (5 bases). CDR3 length: 13 residues. Trimming removed 4 bases at V and 4 bases at J, with 11 bases between. Germline CDR1 reads SGHKS; CDR2 reads YYEKEE (reference sequence). Here the CDR3 DNA reads TGTGCCAGCAGCCCTCCTGGGGGCACTGAAGCTTTCTTT. This encodes CASSPPGGTEAFF.

This clonotype was detected ten times or more. V usage is TRBV28 and J usage is TRBJ2-3; D uncertain. With 5 bases removed from V and 0 bases from J, the gap between germline ends came to 6 bases. Germline V CDR1 and CDR2: MDHEN, SYDVKM. The CDR3 runs 13 residues. The CDR3 reads CASSADSTDTQYF. Written as DNA, the CDR3 is TGTGCCAGCAGTGCGGACAGCACAGATACGCAGTATTTT.

This clonotype came up many times. The CDR3 DNA follows: TGTGCCAGCTCACCACTGCCAGGGGATGAAAAACTGTTTTTT. Its protein is CASSPLPGDEKLFF. The rearrangement uses TRBV18 and TRBJ1-4; D perhaps matches TRBD1 (6 bases). This CDR3 spans 14 amino acids. Germline V gene lookup returns CDR1 KGHSH and CDR2 LQKENI. The ends were cut back, 1 base at V and 6 bases at J, with 9 bases in the middle.

This clonotype was recorded a few times. The chain employs TRBV15 and TRBJ2-7, with TRBD1 matching over 9 bases. CDR3 length equals 16 residues. Germline assignment: CDR1 LNHNV and CDR2 YYDKDF (reference sequence). V gave up 3 bases and J gave up 0 bases; unmatched junction bases: 6. In DNA form, the CDR3 reads TGTGCCACCAGCAGCTCGGGGACAGGGTTCTCCTACGAGCAGTACTTC. It encodes CATSSSGTGFSYEQYF.

The V call is TRBV6-1, the J call TRBJ2-7, with D hard to call. The V end lost 8 bases, the J end lost 3 bases, and 11 bases lay between the germline ends. Germline CDR1 and CDR2: MNHNS and SASEGT. This CDR3 comprises 12 residues. CDR3 sequence (DNA): TGTGCCAGCGCCCCCCCGAGCTACGAGCAGTACTTC. This gives the protein CASAPPSYEQYF.